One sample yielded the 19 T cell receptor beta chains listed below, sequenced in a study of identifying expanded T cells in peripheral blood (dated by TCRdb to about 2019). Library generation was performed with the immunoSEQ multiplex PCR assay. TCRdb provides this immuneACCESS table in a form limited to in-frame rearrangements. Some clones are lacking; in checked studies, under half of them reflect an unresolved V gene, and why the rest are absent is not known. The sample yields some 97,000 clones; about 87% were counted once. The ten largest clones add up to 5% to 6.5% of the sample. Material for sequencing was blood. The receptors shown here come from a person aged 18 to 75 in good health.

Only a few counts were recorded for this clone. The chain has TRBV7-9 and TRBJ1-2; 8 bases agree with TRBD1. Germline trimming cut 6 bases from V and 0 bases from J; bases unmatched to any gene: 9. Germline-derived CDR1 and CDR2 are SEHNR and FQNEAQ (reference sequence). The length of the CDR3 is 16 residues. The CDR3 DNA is TGTGCCAGCAGTCCGGGACAGGCCCATTCTAACTATGGCTACACCTTC. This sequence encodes CASSPGQAHSNYGYTF.

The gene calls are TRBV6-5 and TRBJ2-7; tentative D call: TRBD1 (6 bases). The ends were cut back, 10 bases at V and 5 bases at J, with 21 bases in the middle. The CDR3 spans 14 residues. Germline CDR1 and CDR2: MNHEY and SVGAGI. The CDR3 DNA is TGTGCCACCCGTCCGGTGGGGGCCCCCCACGAGCAGTACTTC. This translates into CATRPVGAPHEQYF.

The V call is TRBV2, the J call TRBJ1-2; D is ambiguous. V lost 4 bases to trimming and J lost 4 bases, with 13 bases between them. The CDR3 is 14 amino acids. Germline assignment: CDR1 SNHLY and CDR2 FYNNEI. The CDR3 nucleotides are TGTGCCAGCAGTGCGGCCCTCACGGTCTATGGCTACACCTTC. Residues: CASSAALTVYGYTF.

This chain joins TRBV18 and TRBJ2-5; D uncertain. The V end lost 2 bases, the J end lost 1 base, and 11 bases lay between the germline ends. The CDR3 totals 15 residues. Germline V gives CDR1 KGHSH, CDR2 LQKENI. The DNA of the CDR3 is TGTGCCAGCTCACCAGGCGTCGCTAGCCAAGAGACCCAGTACTTC. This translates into CASSPGVASQETQYF.

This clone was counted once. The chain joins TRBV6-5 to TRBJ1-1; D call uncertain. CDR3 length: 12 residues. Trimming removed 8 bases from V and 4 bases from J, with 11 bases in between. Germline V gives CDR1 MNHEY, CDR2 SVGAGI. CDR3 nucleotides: TGTGCCAGCCAACGAGAGGGCACTGAAGCTTTCTTT. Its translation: CASQREGTEAFF.

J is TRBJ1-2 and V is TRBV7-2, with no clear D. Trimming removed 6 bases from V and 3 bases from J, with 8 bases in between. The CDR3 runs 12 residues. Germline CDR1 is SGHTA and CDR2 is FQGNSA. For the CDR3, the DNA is TGTGCCAGCAGTCCTGTCTACTATGGCTACACCTTC. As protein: CASSPVYYGYTF.

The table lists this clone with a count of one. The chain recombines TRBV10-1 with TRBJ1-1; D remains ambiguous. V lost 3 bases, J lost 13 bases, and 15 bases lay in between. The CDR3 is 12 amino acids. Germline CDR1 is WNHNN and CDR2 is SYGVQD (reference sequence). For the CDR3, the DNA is TGCGCCAGCAGTGACACTCGCCATCGGTTTTTCTTT. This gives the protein CASSDTRHRFFF.

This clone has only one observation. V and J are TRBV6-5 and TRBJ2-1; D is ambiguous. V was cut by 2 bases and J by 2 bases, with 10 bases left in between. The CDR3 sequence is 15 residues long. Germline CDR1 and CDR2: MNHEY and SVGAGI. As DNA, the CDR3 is TGTGCCAGCAGTTACACGGGCCCCACCTACAATGAGCAGTTCTTC. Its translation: CASSYTGPTYNEQFF.

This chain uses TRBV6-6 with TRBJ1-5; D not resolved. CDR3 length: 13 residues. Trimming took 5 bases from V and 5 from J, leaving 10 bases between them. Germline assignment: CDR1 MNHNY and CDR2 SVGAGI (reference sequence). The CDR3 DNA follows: TGTGCCAGCAGTCCACAATCTGATCAGCCCCAGCATTTT. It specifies CASSPQSDQPQHF.

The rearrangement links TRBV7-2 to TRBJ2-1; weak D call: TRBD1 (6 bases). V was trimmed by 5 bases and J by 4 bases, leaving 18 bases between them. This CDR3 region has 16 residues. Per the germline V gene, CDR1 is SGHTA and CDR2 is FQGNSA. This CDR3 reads CASSIQGGLFYNEQFF. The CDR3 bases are TGTGCCAGCAGCATACAGGGCGGTCTTTTTTACAATGAGCAGTTCTTC.

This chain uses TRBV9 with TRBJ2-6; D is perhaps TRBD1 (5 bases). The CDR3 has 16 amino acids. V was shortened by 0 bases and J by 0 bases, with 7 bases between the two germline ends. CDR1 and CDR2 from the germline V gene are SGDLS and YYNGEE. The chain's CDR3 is CASSVEGVSGANVLTF. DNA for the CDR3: TGTGCCAGCAGCGTAGAAGGGGTCTCTGGGGCCAACGTCCTGACTTTC.

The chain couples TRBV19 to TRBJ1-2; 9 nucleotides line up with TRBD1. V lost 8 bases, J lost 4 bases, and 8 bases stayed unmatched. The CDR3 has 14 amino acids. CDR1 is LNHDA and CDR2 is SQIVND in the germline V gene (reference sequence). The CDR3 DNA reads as TGTGCCAGTTGCCGGGACAGGGACTGCTATGGCTACACCTTC. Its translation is CASCRDRDCYGYTF.

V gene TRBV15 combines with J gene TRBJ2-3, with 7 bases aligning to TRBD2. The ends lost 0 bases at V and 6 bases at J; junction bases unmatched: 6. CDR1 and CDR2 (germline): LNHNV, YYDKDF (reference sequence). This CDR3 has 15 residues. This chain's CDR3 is CATSRDGREGDTQYF. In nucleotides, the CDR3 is TGTGCCACCAGCAGAGATGGGAGGGAGGGGGATACGCAGTATTTT.

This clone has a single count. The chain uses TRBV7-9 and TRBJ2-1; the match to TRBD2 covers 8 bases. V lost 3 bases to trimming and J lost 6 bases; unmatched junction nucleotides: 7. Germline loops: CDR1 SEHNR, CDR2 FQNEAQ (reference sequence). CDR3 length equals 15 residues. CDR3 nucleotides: TGTGCCAGCAGCTTGACGGGGGGGGCCGTCAATGAGCAGTTCTTC. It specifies CASSLTGGAVNEQFF.

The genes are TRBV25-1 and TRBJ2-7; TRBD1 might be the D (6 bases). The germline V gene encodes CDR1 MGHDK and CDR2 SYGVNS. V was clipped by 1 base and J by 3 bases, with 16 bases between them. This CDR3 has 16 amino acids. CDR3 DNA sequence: TGTGCCAGCAGTGAATCTGGTGGGACAAGCAGCTACGAGCAGTACTTC. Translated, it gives CASSESGGTSSYEQYF.

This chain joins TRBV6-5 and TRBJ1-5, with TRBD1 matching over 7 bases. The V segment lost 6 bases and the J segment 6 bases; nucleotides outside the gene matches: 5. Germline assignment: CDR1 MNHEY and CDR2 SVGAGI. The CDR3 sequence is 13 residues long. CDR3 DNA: TGTGCCAGCAGCCCCACAGGGGTTCAGCCCCAGCATTTT. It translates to CASSPTGVQPQHF.

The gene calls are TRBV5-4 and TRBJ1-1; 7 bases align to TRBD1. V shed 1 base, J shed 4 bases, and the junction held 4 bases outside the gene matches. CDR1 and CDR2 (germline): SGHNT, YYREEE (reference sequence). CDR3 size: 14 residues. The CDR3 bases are TGTGCCAGCAGCTTGAAGGCAGGGGGCACTGAAGCTTTCTTT. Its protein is CASSLKAGGTEAFF.

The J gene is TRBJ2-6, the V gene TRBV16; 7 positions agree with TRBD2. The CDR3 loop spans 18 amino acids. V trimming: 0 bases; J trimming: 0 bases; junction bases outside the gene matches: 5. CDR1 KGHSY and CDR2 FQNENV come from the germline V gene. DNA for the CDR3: TGTGCCAGCAGCCAATCGCGGGGAGGGGTCTCTGGGGCCAACGTCCTGACTTTC. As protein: CASSQSRGGVSGANVLTF. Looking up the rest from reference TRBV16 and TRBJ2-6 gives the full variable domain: GEEVAQTPKHLVRGEGQKAKLYCAPIKGHSYVFWYQQVLKNEFKFLISFQNENVFDETGMPKERFSAKCLPNSPCSLEIQATKLEDSAVYFCASSQSRGGVSGANVLTFGAGSRLTVL.

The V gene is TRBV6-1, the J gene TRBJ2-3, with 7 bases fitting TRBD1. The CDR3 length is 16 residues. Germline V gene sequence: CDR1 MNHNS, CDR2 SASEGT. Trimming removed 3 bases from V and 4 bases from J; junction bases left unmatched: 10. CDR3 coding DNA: TGTGCCAGCAGTGAGACGGGACATAGGGGGCCAGATACGCAGTATTTT. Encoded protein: CASSETGHRGPDTQYF.